The TCR beta chain under discussion was sequenced for a study of T cell responses to AZD1222 COVID-19 vaccine. Produced via immunoSEQ multiplex PCR; TCRdb's table is partial and in-frame only. The data show tens of thousands of clones, approximately 85% seen once. With respect to this clone: What it binds is not known.

Study-wide results and limits: Close to half of all spike-specific TCRs reportedly target regions of the variants that are unmutated. Clonal diversity was possibly underestimated; the donors were predominantly white British and more often female. Compared with day 0, the breadth and depth of the Spike-specific TCR repertoire rose significantly after two doses of AZD1222. Baseline testing showed seropositivity in only 6 or 7 AZD1222 recipients.

The CDR3 is made up of 14 amino acids. Germline lookup yields CDR1 MDHEN and CDR2 SYDVKM. Trimming at V came to 4 bases and at J to 9 bases, leaving 11 bases not matched to a gene. The chain is built from TRBV28 and TRBJ1-1; 7 bases match TRBD1. This TCR derives from an adult in good health. The sequences come from peripheral blood, collected on day 0 of MenACWY control vaccination. CDR3 DNA: TGTGCCAGCAGTTCCTCCCCAGGACAGGAAAAAGCTTTCTTT. Protein: CASSSSPGQEKAFF.